This entry lists 20 T cell receptor beta chains sequenced from one sample in a study of blood T cell repertoires in COVID-19. Only in-frame clones appear in the TCRdb table, and some are missing; sequencing was by immunoSEQ multiplex PCR. The data contain fewer than 65,000 clones, about 85% of them singletons. The material sequenced was peripheral blood. The receptors here all came from a human donor with acute or convalescent COVID-19. The donor label of this sample is uncertain.

This sequence joins TRBV6-2 or TRBV6-3 and TRBJ2-3; 13 bases line up with TRBD2. Looked up from germline, CDR1 is MNHEY and CDR2 is SVGEGT. This CDR3 comprises 19 residues. V trimming: 2 bases; J trimming: 2 bases; junction bases outside the gene matches: 10. CDR3 DNA: TGTGCCAGCAGTTACCCCACTAGCGGGGGGGCCATTACCACAGATACGCAGTATTTT. This codes for CASSYPTSGGAITTDTQYF.

This clone was observed a single time. The chain employs TRBV6-1 and TRBJ2-7; 8 positions match TRBD1. The ends lost 2 bases at V and 5 bases at J; junction bases unmatched: 11. The CDR3 extends over 16 amino acids. Per germline, CDR1 MNHNS and CDR2 SASEGT. This CDR3 is CASSERSRTGKNEQYV. Written as DNA, the CDR3 is TGTGCCAGCAGTGAAAGGTCCCGGACAGGGAAAAACGAGCAGTACGTC.

The rearrangement joins TRBV11-3 to TRBJ2-1, with D tentatively TRBD2 (7 bases). V was cut by 5 bases and J by 6 bases, with 20 bases left in between. Germline CDR1 and CDR2: SGHNT and YENEEA. The CDR3 loop spans 16 amino acids. As DNA, the CDR3 is TGTGCCAGCAGCCAGAGGGGGGGCTGGATCGGCAATGAGCAGTTCTTC. Translation gives CASSQRGGWIGNEQFF.

V usage is TRBV2 and J usage is TRBJ2-6; 7 positions match TRBD1. V gave up 3 bases and J gave up 2 bases; unmatched junction bases: 10. Germline V CDR1 and CDR2: SNHLY, FYNNEI. CDR3 length equals 18 residues. The CDR3 nucleotides read TGTGCCAGCAGTGAGGTTCGGACAGGTGGTGCTGGGGCCAACGTCCTGACTTTC. This sequence encodes CASSEVRTGGAGANVLTF.

This rearrangement joins TRBV5-1 to TRBJ2-7; 12 nucleotides line up with TRBD1. The CDR3 is 16 amino acids. Germline V gene lookup returns CDR1 SGHRS and CDR2 YFSETQ. V lost 3 bases and J lost 4; bases outside the gene matches: 8. This CDR3 is CASSSPGTGGKYEQYF. The CDR3 coding sequence is TGCGCCAGCAGCTCCCCCGGGACAGGGGGCAAGTACGAGCAGTACTTC. Drawing the rest from reference TRBV5-1 and TRBJ2-7, the complete variable domain is KAGVTQTPRYLIKTRGQQVTLSCSPISGHRSVSWYQQTPGQGLQFLFEYFSETQRNKGNFPGRFSGRQFSNSRSEMNVSTLELGDSALYLCASSSPGTGGKYEQYFGPGTRLTVT.

The V call is TRBV18, the J call TRBJ1-1, with 8 bases matching TRBD1. Per germline, CDR1 KGHSH and CDR2 LQKENI. The CDR3 length is 15 residues. The J segment lost 1 base and the V segment lost 3 bases, leaving 4 bases of the junction unmatched. The DNA of the CDR3 is TGTGCCAGCTCACCGCGGACAGGGACGAACACTGAAGCTTTCTTT. Its translation: CASSPRTGTNTEAFF.

The chain is built from TRBV5-4 and TRBJ2-1; 9 bases are a match to TRBD2. V dropped 4 bases and J dropped 7; count of bases not matched to a gene: 15. CDR1 SGHNT and CDR2 YYREEE come from the germline V gene (reference sequence). The CDR3 has 17 residues. DNA for the CDR3: TGTGCCAGCAGCCCGGGTGGCGGGGGGGCAATGCGGAATGAGCAGTTCTTC. Translating gives CASSPGGGGAMRNEQFF.

The V gene is TRBV18, the J gene TRBJ2-7, with 9 bases lining up with TRBD1. J was trimmed by 4 bases and V by 3 bases; bases with no gene match: 4. The V gene's germline CDR1 is KGHSH and CDR2 LQKENI. This CDR3 spans 14 amino acids. This CDR3 is CASSPGTGSYEQYF. CDR3 sequence (DNA): TGTGCCAGCTCACCTGGGACAGGGTCTTACGAGCAGTACTTC.

DNA of the CDR3: TGTGCCAGCAGTGTACAGATGAACACTGAAGCTTTCTTT. It encodes CASSVQMNTEAFF. This chain joins TRBV12-3 or TRBV12-4 and TRBJ1-1; D unclear. The CDR3 consists of 13 residues. V lost 5 bases and J lost 0, with 7 bases in between.

The rearrangement links TRBV6-5 to TRBJ2-7, with TRBD1 matching over 10 bases. Germline CDR1 is MNHEY and CDR2 is SVGAGI. Trimming at V came to 6 bases and at J to 3 bases, leaving 8 bases not matched to a gene. The CDR3 covers 15 residues. DNA for the CDR3: TGTGCCAGCAGAGCCGGACAGGGGGTGCTCTACGAGCAGTACGTC. Its protein is CASRAGQGVLYEQYV.

The genes are TRBV9 and TRBJ2-2; 9 bases line up with TRBD2. The trim removed 0 bases at V and 7 bases at J, leaving 7 bases unmatched. The CDR3 has 16 residues. Germline assignment: CDR1 SGDLS and CDR2 YYNGEE. The CDR3 is CASSVDSGSWGGELFF. In nucleotides, the CDR3 is TGTGCCAGCAGCGTAGATAGCGGGAGTTGGGGCGGGGAGCTGTTTTTT.

This clone was detected once. The chain couples TRBV6-5 to TRBJ1-1; D ambiguous. Per the germline V gene, CDR1 is MNHEY and CDR2 is SVGAGI. Trimming shortened V by 8 bases and J by 5 bases, and 21 bases separated the two germline ends. The CDR3 is made up of 15 amino acids. The CDR3 DNA is TGTGCCAGCGTGGAGGCCCTCACATGGAAGACTGAAGCTTTCTTT. Amino acid sequence: CASVEALTWKTEAFF.

The chain combines TRBV29-1 with TRBJ1-1; D remains ambiguous. The CDR3 runs 12 residues. Trimming removed 7 bases at V and 1 base at J, with 10 bases between. CDR1 and CDR2 from the germline V gene are SQVTM and ANQGSEA. The CDR3 loop is CSATRSNTEAFF. CDR3 DNA: TGCAGCGCCACGAGATCGAACACTGAAGCTTTCTTT.

The V and J genes are TRBV5-6 and TRBJ1-5, with TRBD1 identical over 12 bases. Germline CDR1 is SGHDT and CDR2 is YYEEEE. The CDR3 extends over 15 amino acids. V trimming: 5 bases; J trimming: 8 bases; junction bases outside the gene matches: 8. The CDR3 DNA follows: TGTGCCAGCAGTTCCGGGACAGGGGGCATGGAGCCCCAGCATTTT. Residues: CASSSGTGGMEPQHF.

Worth noting for this clone: Additional DNA sequences in this sample encode the identical CDR3. This chain links TRBV18 with TRBJ1-2; 7 bases line up with TRBD1. The CDR3 loop spans 13 amino acids. Germline assignment: CDR1 KGHSH and CDR2 LQKENI. J gave up 2 bases and V 3 bases, and 0 bases lay outside the gene matches. The CDR3 spells CASSPDRNYGYTF. For the CDR3, the DNA is TGTGCCAGCTCACCGGACAGGAACTATGGCTACACCTTC.

CDR3 DNA: TGTGCCAGCAGCCGGATCGGGGGTACCGCCATTTATAGCAATCAGCCCCAGCATTTT. Amino acids: CASSRIGGTAIYSNQPQHF. The chain links TRBV5-8 to TRBJ1-5; perhaps TRBD1 as D (5 bases). The CDR3 length is 19 residues. Germline-derived CDR1 and CDR2 are SGHTS and YDEGEE. V was trimmed by 4 bases and J by 0 bases, leaving 23 bases between them.

About this clone: A read error may account for a junction end that differs from germline. The CDR3 DNA sequence: TGTGCCAGCAGAAAAGGGGGCTCTGTGGCCAACGTCCTGACTTTC. Residues: CASRKGGSVANVLTF. V and J are TRBV6-6 and TRBJ2-6; 7 bases map to TRBD1. The CDR3 extends over 15 amino acids. Per germline, CDR1 MNHNY and CDR2 SVGAGI (reference sequence).

The J gene is TRBJ2-5, the V gene TRBV10-3, with 12 bases fitting TRBD2. V was pared by 6 bases and J by 4 bases, with 6 bases of the junction left unmatched. The CDR3 sequence is 15 residues long. Germline V lookup: CDR1 ENHRY, CDR2 SYGVKD. The DNA for the CDR3 is TGTGCCATCAGGACTAGCGGGAGTATTGGAGAGACCCAGTACTTC. This sequence encodes CAIRTSGSIGETQYF.

V is TRBV28 and J is TRBJ1-4; D unresolved. Trimming took 6 bases from V and 8 from J, leaving 16 bases between them. The CDR3 sequence is 14 residues long. In germline, CDR1 is MDHEN, CDR2 SYDVKM. The CDR3 coding sequence is TGTGCCAGCAGCTGGACGAGTGAGGGCGAAAAACTGTTTTTT. Translation: CASSWTSEGEKLFF.

The chain is built from TRBV15 and TRBJ1-5; a possible D gene is TRBD1 (5 bases). With 6 bases removed from V and 4 bases from J, the gap between germline ends came to 10 bases. The CDR3 consists of 13 residues. Germline V CDR1 and CDR2: LNHNV, YYDKDF (reference sequence). The CDR3 protein is CATSSQGNQPQHF. DNA for the CDR3: TGTGCCACCAGTAGCCAGGGAAATCAGCCCCAGCATTTT. The full variable domain, its missing parts supplied by reference TRBV15 and TRBJ1-5, is DAMVIQNPRYQVTQFGKPVTLSCSQTLNHNVMYWYQQKSSQAPKLLFHYYDKDFNNEADTPDNFQSRRPNTSFCFLDIRSPGLGDTAMYLCATSSQGNQPQHFGDGTRLSIL.